This TCR beta chain was obtained from a study of T cells in Graves' hyperthyroidism and ophthalmopathy. Study-level results: Most clonotypes expanded in thyroid above 0.001 were likewise present in blood.

This clonotype appeared many times. Its antigen is undetermined. Amplification yielded TCR beta CDR3 regions, with RNA transcripts as the source. Using the HTBI primer set, a first-round RT-PCR was run on the TCR CDR3. Each CDR3 protein is one row after TCRdb ran MiXCR on the multiplex PCR reads. Of around 500,000 distinct CDR3 sequences listed, around 15% were seen once; the top ten hold 15% to 20%. The CDR3 is made up of 13 amino acids. V shed 2 bases and J shed 4 bases, with 9 bases lying between them. Germline V lookup: CDR1 DFQATT, CDR2 SNEGSKA (reference sequence). This sequence joins TRBV20-1 and TRBJ1-5, with D uncertain. Sequencing used blood. The TCR sequence derives from a young woman with Graves' hyperthyroidism. The CDR3 nucleotides read TGCAGTGCTAGACAGGTTGTAAATCAGCCCCAGCATTTT. The encoded protein is CSARQVVNQPQHF.